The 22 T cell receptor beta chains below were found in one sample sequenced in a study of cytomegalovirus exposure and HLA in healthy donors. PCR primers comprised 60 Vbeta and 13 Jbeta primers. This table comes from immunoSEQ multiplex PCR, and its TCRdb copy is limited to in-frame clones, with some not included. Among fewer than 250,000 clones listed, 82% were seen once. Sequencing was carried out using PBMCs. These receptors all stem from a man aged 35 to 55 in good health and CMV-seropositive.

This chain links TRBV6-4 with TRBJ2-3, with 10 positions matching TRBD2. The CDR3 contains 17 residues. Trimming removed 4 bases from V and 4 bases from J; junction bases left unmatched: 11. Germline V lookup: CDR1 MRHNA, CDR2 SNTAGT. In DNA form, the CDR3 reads TGTGCCAGCAGTGTAGGGGCTAGCGGGAGTGGAGCAGATACGCAGTATTTT. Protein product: CASSVGASGSGADTQYF.

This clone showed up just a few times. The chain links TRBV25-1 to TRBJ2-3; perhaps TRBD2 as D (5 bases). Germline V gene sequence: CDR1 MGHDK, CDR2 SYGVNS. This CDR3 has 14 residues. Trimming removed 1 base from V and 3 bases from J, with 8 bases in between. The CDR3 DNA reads TGTGCCAGCAGTGAATCTACGGGAACAGATACGCAGTATTTT. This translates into CASSESTGTDTQYF.

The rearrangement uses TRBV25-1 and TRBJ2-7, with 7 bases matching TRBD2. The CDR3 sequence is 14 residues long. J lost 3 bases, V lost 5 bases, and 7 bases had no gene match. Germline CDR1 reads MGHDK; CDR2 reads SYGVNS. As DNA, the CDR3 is TGTGCCAGCAGTCCCTTAGCGGGCCTCTACGAGCAGTACTTC. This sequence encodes CASSPLAGLYEQYF.

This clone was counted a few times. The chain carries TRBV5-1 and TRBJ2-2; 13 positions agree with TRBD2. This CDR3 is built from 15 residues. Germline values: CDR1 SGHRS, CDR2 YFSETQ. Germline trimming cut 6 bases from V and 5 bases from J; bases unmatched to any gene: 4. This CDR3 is CASMGLAGSTGELFF. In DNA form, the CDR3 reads TGCGCCAGCATGGGACTAGCGGGATCGACCGGGGAGCTGTTTTTT.

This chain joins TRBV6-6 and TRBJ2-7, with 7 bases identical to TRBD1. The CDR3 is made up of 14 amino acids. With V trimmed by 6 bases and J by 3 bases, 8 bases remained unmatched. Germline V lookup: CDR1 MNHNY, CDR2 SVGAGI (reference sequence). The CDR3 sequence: CASSPTGSLYEQYV. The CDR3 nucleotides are TGTGCCAGCAGCCCGACAGGGTCCCTCTACGAGCAGTACGTC.

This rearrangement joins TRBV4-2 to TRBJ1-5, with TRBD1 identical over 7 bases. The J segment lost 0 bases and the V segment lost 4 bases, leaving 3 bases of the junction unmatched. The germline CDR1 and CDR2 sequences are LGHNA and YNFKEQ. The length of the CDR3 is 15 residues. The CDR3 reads CASSLDRASNQPQHF. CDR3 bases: TGTGCCAGCAGCCTTGACAGGGCTAGCAATCAGCCCCAGCATTTT.

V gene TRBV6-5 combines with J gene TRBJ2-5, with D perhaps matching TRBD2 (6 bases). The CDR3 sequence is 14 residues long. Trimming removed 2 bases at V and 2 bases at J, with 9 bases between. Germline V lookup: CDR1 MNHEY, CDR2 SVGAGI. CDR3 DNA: TGTGCCAGCAGTTACGCGGGACTTCAAGAGACCCAGTACTTC. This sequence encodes CASSYAGLQETQYF.

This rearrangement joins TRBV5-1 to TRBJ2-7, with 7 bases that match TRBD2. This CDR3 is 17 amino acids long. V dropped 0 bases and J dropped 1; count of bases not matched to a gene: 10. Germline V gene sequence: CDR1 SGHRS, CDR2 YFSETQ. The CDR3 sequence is CASSLDSRSGVSYEQYV. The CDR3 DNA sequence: TGCGCCAGCAGCTTGGACTCCAGGAGCGGGGTTTCCTACGAGCAGTACGTC.

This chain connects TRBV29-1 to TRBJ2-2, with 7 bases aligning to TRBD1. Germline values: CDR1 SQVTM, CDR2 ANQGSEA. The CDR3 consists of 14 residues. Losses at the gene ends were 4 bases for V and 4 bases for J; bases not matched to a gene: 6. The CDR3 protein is CSVGVGGSTGELFF. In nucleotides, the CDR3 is TGCAGCGTTGGTGTAGGGGGCTCCACCGGGGAGCTGTTTTTT.

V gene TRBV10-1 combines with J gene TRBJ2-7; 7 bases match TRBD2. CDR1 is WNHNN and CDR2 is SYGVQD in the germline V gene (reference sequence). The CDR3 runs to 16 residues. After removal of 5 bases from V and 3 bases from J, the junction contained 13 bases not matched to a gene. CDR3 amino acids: CASSTPLDTGGYEQYF. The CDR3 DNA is TGCGCCAGCAGTACACCACTAGATACGGGGGGCTACGAGCAGTACTTC.

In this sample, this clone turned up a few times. This chain's CDR3 is CASSEREQETQYF. The CDR3 DNA reads TGTGCCAGCAGTGAAAGGGAGCAAGAGACCCAGTACTTC. V is TRBV2 and J is TRBJ2-5, with D possibly being TRBD2 (5 bases). Germline assignment: CDR1 SNHLY and CDR2 FYNNEI. Trimming took off 2 bases at V and 2 bases at J, with 6 bases between the two ends. The CDR3 totals 13 residues.

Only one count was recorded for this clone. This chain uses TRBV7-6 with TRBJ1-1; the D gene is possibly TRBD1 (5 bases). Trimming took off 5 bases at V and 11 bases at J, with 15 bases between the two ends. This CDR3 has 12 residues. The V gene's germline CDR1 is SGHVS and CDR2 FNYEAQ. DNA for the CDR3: TGTGCCAGCAGCCCCGGGAGGGGCGCTGCTTTCTTT. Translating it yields CASSPGRGAAFF.

CDR3 loop: CASSGLAGLPGELFF. The CDR3 DNA sequence: TGCGCCAGCAGCGGACTAGCGGGCCTCCCCGGGGAGCTGTTTTTT. V is TRBV5-1 and J is TRBJ2-2; 11 bases are shared with TRBD2. CDR1 is SGHRS and CDR2 is YFSETQ in the germline V gene. V trimming: 4 bases; J trimming: 6 bases; junction bases outside the gene matches: 5. CDR3 size: 15 residues.

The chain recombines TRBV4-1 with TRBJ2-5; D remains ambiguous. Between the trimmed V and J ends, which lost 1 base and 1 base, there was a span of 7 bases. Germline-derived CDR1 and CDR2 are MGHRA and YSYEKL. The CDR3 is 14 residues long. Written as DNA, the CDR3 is TGCGCCAGCAGCCAAGTTGGGCTCCAAGAGACCCAGTACTTC. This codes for CASSQVGLQETQYF.

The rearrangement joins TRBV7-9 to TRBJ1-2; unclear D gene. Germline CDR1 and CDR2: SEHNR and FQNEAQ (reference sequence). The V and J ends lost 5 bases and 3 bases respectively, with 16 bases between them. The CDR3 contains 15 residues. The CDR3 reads CASSPPGRVDYGYTF. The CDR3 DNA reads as TGTGCCAGCAGCCCTCCCGGGAGGGTGGACTATGGCTACACCTTC.

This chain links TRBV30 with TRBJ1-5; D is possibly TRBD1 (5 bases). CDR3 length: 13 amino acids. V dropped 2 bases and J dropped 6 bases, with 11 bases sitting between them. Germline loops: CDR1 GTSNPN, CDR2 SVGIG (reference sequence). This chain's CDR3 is CAWSLGESQPQHF. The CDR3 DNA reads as TGTGCCTGGAGTTTAGGGGAAAGTCAGCCCCAGCATTTT.

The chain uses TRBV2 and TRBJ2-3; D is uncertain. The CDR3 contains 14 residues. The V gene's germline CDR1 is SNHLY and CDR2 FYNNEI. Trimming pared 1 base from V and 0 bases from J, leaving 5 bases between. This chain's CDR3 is CASSEGLSTDTQYF. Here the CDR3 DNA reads TGTGCCAGCAGTGAAGGTCTAAGCACAGATACGCAGTATTTT.

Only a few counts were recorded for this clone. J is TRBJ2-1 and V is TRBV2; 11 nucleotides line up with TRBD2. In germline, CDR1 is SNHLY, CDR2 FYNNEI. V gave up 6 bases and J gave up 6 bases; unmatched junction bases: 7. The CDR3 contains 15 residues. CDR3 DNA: TGTGCCAGCAGCGTAGCGGGAGGGCCGTTCAATGAGCAGTTCTTC. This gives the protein CASSVAGGPFNEQFF. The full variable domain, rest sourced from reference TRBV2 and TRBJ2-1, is EPEVTQTPSHQVTQMGQEVILRCVPISNHLYFYWYRQILGQKVEFLVSFYNNEISEKSEIFDDQFSVERPDGSNFTLKIRSTKLEDSAMYFCASSVAGGPFNEQFFGPGTRLTVL.

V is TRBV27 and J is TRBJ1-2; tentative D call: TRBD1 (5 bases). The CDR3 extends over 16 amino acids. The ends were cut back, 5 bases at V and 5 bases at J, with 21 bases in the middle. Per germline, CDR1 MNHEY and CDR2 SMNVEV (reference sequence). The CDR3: CASSPGLGGEGYGYTF. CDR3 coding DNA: TGTGCCAGCAGTCCGGGTTTAGGAGGGGAGGGTTATGGCTACACCTTC.

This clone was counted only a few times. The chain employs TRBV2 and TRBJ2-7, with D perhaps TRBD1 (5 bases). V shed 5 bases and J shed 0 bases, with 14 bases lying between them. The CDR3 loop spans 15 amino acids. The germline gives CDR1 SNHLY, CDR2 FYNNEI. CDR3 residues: CASSSQTASSYEQYF. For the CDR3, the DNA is TGTGCCAGCAGTTCCCAGACAGCGAGCTCCTACGAGCAGTACTTC.

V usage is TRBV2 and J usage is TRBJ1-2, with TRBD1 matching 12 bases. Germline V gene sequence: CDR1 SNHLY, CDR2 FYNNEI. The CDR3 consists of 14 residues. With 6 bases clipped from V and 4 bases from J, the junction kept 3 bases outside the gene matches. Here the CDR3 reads CASRGTGGSYGYTF. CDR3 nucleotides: TGTGCCAGCAGGGGGACAGGGGGCAGCTATGGCTACACCTTC.

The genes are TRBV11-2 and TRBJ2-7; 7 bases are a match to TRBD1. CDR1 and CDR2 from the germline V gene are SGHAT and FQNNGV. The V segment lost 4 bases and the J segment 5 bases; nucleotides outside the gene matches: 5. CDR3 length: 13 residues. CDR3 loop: CASSSDRADEQYF. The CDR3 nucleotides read TGTGCCAGCAGCTCCGACAGGGCCGACGAGCAGTACTTC. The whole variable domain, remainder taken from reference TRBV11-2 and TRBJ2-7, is EAGVAQSPRYKIIEKRQSVAFWCNPISGHATLYWYQQILGQGPKLLIQFQNNGVVDDSQLPKDRFSAERLKGVDSTLKIQPAKLEDSAVYLCASSSDRADEQYFGPGTRLTVT.